Below are 27 T cell receptor beta chains sequenced from a single sample in a study of blood T cell repertoires in COVID-19. Libraries were prepared by immunoSEQ multiplex PCR; TCRdb keeps only in-frame clonotypes and omits some of them. The sample includes 540,000 or so clones, roughly 91% of them seen just once. The sample was peripheral blood. These receptors were obtained from a woman in her forties or fifties with COVID-19, enrolled during active disease.

The chain links TRBV5-4 to TRBJ1-5, with D unclear. The germline gives CDR1 SGHNT, CDR2 YYREEE (reference sequence). The CDR3 sequence is 13 residues long. V was cut by 0 bases and J by 4 bases, with 5 bases left in between. Here the CDR3 DNA reads TGTGCCAGCAGCTTGGGCAGTAATCAGCCCCAGCATTTT. Its translation: CASSLGSNQPQHF.

This clone was counted only a few times. The chain recombines TRBV30 with TRBJ1-3; D is ambiguous. This CDR3 has 14 amino acids. Trimming stripped 7 bases from V and 4 bases from J, with 17 bases between. Germline CDR1 GTSNPN, CDR2 SVGIG (reference sequence). Here the CDR3 reads CASSSTVRGNTIYF. CDR3 DNA: TGTGCCTCATCCTCGACTGTACGCGGAAACACCATATATTTT.

The chain combines TRBV14 with TRBJ1-1; 10 nucleotides match TRBD1. V gave up 4 bases and J gave up 11 bases; unmatched junction bases: 16. Germline assignment: CDR1 SGHDN and CDR2 FVKESK. This CDR3 has 16 residues. The CDR3 DNA sequence: TGTGCCAGCAGCCTCCCCGCGACAGGGGGCGTCGGGAGGGCTTTCTTT. It yields the protein CASSLPATGGVGRAFF.

The chain has TRBV7-2 and TRBJ2-7; 8 positions agree with TRBD1. This CDR3 is 13 amino acids long. The germline V gene has CDR1 SGHTA and CDR2 FQGNSA. Germline trimming cut 5 bases from V and 5 bases from J; bases unmatched to any gene: 5. The CDR3 sequence: CASSLDRGDEQYF. Here the CDR3 DNA reads TGTGCCAGCAGCCTAGACAGGGGTGACGAGCAGTACTTC.

The rearrangement uses TRBV11-3 and TRBJ2-2; 8 nucleotides line up with TRBD2. CDR3 length: 18 residues. V was pared by 0 bases and J by 6 bases, with 12 bases of the junction left unmatched. Germline V gene data show CDR1 as SGHNT and CDR2 as YENEEA. Here the CDR3 reads CASSLEFGSSGGAGELFF. The CDR3 DNA reads TGTGCCAGCAGCTTAGAGTTCGGTTCGAGCGGGGGTGCCGGGGAGCTGTTTTTT.

The V and J genes are TRBV19 and TRBJ1-5; 8 bases are shared with TRBD1. The length of the CDR3 is 16 residues. Germline values: CDR1 LNHDA, CDR2 SQIVND (reference sequence). After removal of 4 bases from V and 2 bases from J, the junction contained 7 bases not matched to a gene. Here the CDR3 reads CASSSLGQGGNQPQHF. CDR3 in DNA: TGTGCCAGTAGTAGCCTTGGACAGGGAGGCAATCAGCCCCAGCATTTT.

The chain links TRBV23-1 to TRBJ2-7, with 11 bases aligning to TRBD1. TRBV23-1 is assigned to the ORF class and has an uncertain function. V gave up 5 bases and J gave up 7 bases; unmatched junction bases: 7. The CDR3 runs to 14 residues. This chain's CDR3 is CASSEGQGAVEQYF. CDR3 in DNA: TGCGCCAGCAGTGAAGGACAGGGGGCGGTTGAGCAGTACTTC.

The chain carries TRBV30 and TRBJ1-4, with D tentatively TRBD1 (5 bases). The length of the CDR3 is 13 residues. Germline CDR1 and CDR2: GTSNPN and SVGIG (reference sequence). DNA for the CDR3: TGTGCTTCCAGGGATTTTGCAAATGAAAAACTGTTTTTT. It translates to CASRDFANEKLFF.

The chain recombines TRBV19 with TRBJ1-2; D remains unclear. Trimming took off 4 bases at V and 2 bases at J, with 11 bases between the two ends. This CDR3 comprises 14 residues. CDR1 is LNHDA and CDR2 is SQIVND in the germline V gene (reference sequence). CDR3 in DNA: TGTGCCAGTAGTAGGAAACAGAGCAACTATGGCTACACCTTC. Its protein is CASSRKQSNYGYTF.

This chain joins TRBV3-1 (or the pseudogene TRBV3-2) and TRBJ2-7, with TRBD2 identical over 8 bases. Trimming cost V 0 bases and J 6 bases; bases outside gene matches: 1. The CDR3 is made up of 13 amino acids. The germline V gene encodes CDR1 LGHDT and CDR2 YNNKEL (reference sequence). The CDR3: CASSQELAVEQYF. The CDR3 DNA reads as TGTGCCAGCAGCCAAGAACTAGCGGTCGAGCAGTACTTC.

The rearrangement uses TRBV2 and TRBJ1-2, with D unclear. CDR3 length equals 13 residues. Between the trimmed V and J ends, which lost 4 bases and 3 bases, there was a span of 9 bases. The germline gives CDR1 SNHLY, CDR2 FYNNEI. Here the CDR3 reads CASSGHFYYGYTF. In DNA, the CDR3 is TGTGCCAGCAGTGGACATTTTTACTATGGCTACACCTTC.

The V gene is TRBV19, the J gene TRBJ1-2; 9 bases map to TRBD1. Germline CDR1 and CDR2: LNHDA and SQIVND (reference sequence). This CDR3 comprises 16 residues. V lost 4 bases to trimming and J lost 6 bases; unmatched junction nucleotides: 12. The CDR3 reads CASSRQGVSKEDGYTF. The DNA of the CDR3 is TGTGCCAGTAGTAGACAGGGGGTTAGTAAAGAAGATGGCTACACCTTC.

The gene calls are TRBV6-5 and TRBJ1-3; perhaps TRBD1 as D (6 bases). Germline V gene lookup returns CDR1 MNHEY and CDR2 SVGAGI. The ends were cut back, 5 bases at V and 2 bases at J, with 10 bases in the middle. The CDR3 runs to 14 residues. CDR3 DNA sequence: TGTGCCAGCAGTATAACAGGGACTGGAAACACCATATATTTT. Its translation: CASSITGTGNTIYF.

The V call is TRBV12-5, the J call TRBJ2-3; D unresolved. Germline assignment: CDR1 LGHNT and CDR2 FRNRAP. The CDR3 length is 11 residues. V lost 7 bases to trimming and J lost 2 bases, with 4 bases between them. The CDR3 loop is CASALTDTQYF. CDR3 DNA: TGTGCTAGTGCCCTCACAGATACGCAGTATTTT.

This chain connects TRBV20-1 to TRBJ1-1; D not resolved. The CDR3 runs to 11 residues. In germline, CDR1 is DFQATT, CDR2 SNEGSKA (reference sequence). Trimming took 3 bases from V and 3 from J, leaving 5 bases between them. CDR3 coding DNA: TGCAGTGCTAGTTTATACACTGAAGCTTTCTTT. It is translated as CSASLYTEAFF.

This clone has just a few counts. The chain recombines TRBV10-2 with TRBJ1-6; 8 bases are a match to TRBD1. Germline lookup yields CDR1 WSHSY and CDR2 SAAADI. V lost 7 bases to trimming and J lost 5 bases; unmatched junction nucleotides: 10. The CDR3 has 16 amino acids. The CDR3 DNA reads TGCGCCAGCAAGGACAGGGCACCCGGTGATAATTCACCCCTCCACTTT. Protein product: CASKDRAPGDNSPLHF.

The chain joins TRBV30 to TRBJ1-5; D remains unclear. The V gene's germline CDR1 is GTSNPN and CDR2 SVGIG (reference sequence). The V gene lost 2 bases and the J gene lost 3 bases, with 8 bases spanning the gap. The length of the CDR3 is 13 residues. This chain's CDR3 is CAWSSQINQPQHF. CDR3 DNA: TGTGCCTGGAGTTCCCAGATCAATCAGCCCCAGCATTTT.

The V call is TRBV19, the J call TRBJ2-1; 9 bases agree with TRBD2. The V gene's germline CDR1 is LNHDA and CDR2 SQIVND (reference sequence). The CDR3 runs to 16 residues. Trimming at V came to 5 bases and at J to 10 bases, leaving 15 bases not matched to a gene. The CDR3 sequence is CASSPRGAGGLWEQFF. CDR3 bases: TGTGCCAGTAGTCCCCGGGGAGCGGGGGGACTTTGGGAGCAGTTCTTC.

The chain joins TRBV14 to TRBJ1-2; D ambiguous. The CDR3 is 13 residues long. Trimming cost V 4 bases and J 8 bases, with 14 bases left between them. Germline CDR1 and CDR2: SGHDN and FVKESK. CDR3 region: CASSPRGLTGYTF. The CDR3 DNA reads TGTGCCAGCAGCCCCCGCGGCCTCACCGGCTACACCTTC. The full variable domain, in which reference TRBV14 and TRBJ1-2 provide the parts outside the CDR3, is EAGVTQFPSHSVIEKGQTVTLRCDPISGHDNLYWYRRVMGKEIKFLLHFVKESKQDESGMPNNRFLAERTGGTYSTLKVQPAELEDSGVYFCASSPRGLTGYTFGSGTRLTVV.

The genes are TRBV30 and TRBJ2-5, with TRBD2 matching over 10 bases. The CDR3 covers 15 residues. Germline V gene lookup returns CDR1 GTSNPN and CDR2 SVGIG (reference sequence). With V trimmed by 5 bases and J by 0 bases, 6 bases remained unmatched. CDR3 DNA sequence: TGTGCCTGGGCAGAGCGGGGGGGCAACCAAGAGACCCAGTACTTC. The encoded protein is CAWAERGGNQETQYF.

The chain is built from TRBV7-9 and TRBJ2-7, with 9 bases matching TRBD1. The CDR3 is 15 amino acids. Germline V gene lookup returns CDR1 SEHNR and CDR2 FQNEAQ (reference sequence). After removal of 5 bases from V and 3 bases from J, the junction contained 8 bases not matched to a gene. The CDR3 DNA reads TGTGCCAGCAGCCCCTTCGGGACAGGGAACTACGAGCAGTACTTC. It specifies CASSPFGTGNYEQYF.

Written as DNA, the CDR3 is TGTGCCAGCAGCCGGGGTCCACGGACGAACACTGAAGCTTTCTTT. Its translation: CASSRGPRTNTEAFF. The chain joins TRBV5-6 to TRBJ1-1; D unresolved. Trimming left V 4 bases short and J 1 base short, with 14 bases between. The CDR3 has 15 residues. Germline loops: CDR1 SGHDT, CDR2 YYEEEE.

The V gene is TRBV6-6, the J gene TRBJ2-2, with 13 bases identical to TRBD2. Germline CDR1 is MNHNY and CDR2 is SVGAGI (reference sequence). This CDR3 has 18 amino acids. Trimming cost V 5 bases and J 0 bases; bases outside gene matches: 6. The CDR3: CASSRLAGGLTNTGELFF. Written as DNA, the CDR3 is TGTGCCAGCAGTCGACTAGCGGGGGGCCTAACGAACACCGGGGAGCTGTTTTTT.

This chain connects TRBV29-1 to TRBJ1-1; D is unclear. Germline-derived CDR1 and CDR2 are SQVTM and ANQGSEA. This CDR3 contains 13 residues. Between the trimmed V and J ends, which lost 6 bases and 3 bases, there was a span of 14 bases. CDR3 in amino acids: CSVQWAGDTEAFF. The CDR3 DNA reads as TGCAGCGTGCAGTGGGCCGGGGACACTGAAGCTTTCTTT.

The CDR3 is CSVTRGGFNTEAFF. The DNA for the CDR3 is TGCAGCGTTACCCGAGGGGGATTTAACACTGAAGCTTTCTTT. The chain has TRBV29-1 and TRBJ1-1; TRBD1 might be the D (6 bases). Germline CDR1 reads SQVTM; CDR2 reads ANQGSEA. Trimming removed 5 bases at V and 2 bases at J, with 15 bases between. This CDR3 is 14 amino acids long.

The genes are TRBV29-1 and TRBJ2-3; D perhaps matches TRBD1 (6 bases). V was trimmed by 3 bases and J by 1 base, leaving 8 bases between them. The CDR3 is made up of 13 amino acids. Per the germline V gene, CDR1 is SQVTM and CDR2 is ANQGSEA. The CDR3 coding sequence is TGCAGCGTTGACGAGGGGGGCACAGATACGCAGTATTTT. The encoded protein is CSVDEGGTDTQYF.

CDR3 sequence reads: CASSEVRNTEAFF. The CDR3 DNA sequence: TGTGCCAGCAGTGAGGTGCGGAACACTGAAGCTTTCTTT. The J gene is TRBJ1-1, the V gene TRBV28; D is ambiguous. With 5 bases removed from V and 1 base from J, the gap between germline ends came to 8 bases. The CDR3 extends over 13 amino acids. Germline-derived CDR1 and CDR2 are MDHEN and SYDVKM.